Listed below are T cell receptor beta chains from one sample, sequenced in a study of T cell repertoires in ileal Crohn's disease. Clones were sequenced by immunoSEQ multiplex PCR, and TCRdb holds only the in-frame ones, with some missing. The table shows approximately 15,000 clones, with approximately 80% occurring only once. The sequenced sample consisted of ileal tissue. Every receptor here comes from an adult with Crohn's disease. Both conserved end residues are part of each CDR3. The order of the fields is J gene, clone size, D gene, V gene, CDR3 DNA, CDR3 protein. A D gene is named only where the DNA matches it firmly. Size is omitted from some rows. Given values are once, few, many or a class for expanded clones.

>TRBJ1-4|-|-|TRBV9
TGTGCCAGCAGCGTCGGAGTAGGGAGTGAAAAACTGTTTTTT
CASSVGVGSEKLFF
>TRBJ2-3|once|-|TRBV10-1
TGCGCCAGCAGCCAAGCGTTGAGCACAGATACGCAGTATTTT
CASSQALSTDTQYF
>TRBJ1-6|-|-|TRBV2
TGTGCCAGCTCCGGGGAGACGTCACCCCTCCACTTT
CASSGETSPLHF
>TRBJ1-5|-|-|TRBV21-1
TGTGCCAGCAGTCCTGCGGGACGGATTAGCAATCAGCCCCAGCATTTT
CASSPAGRISNQPQHF
>TRBJ1-1|-|-|TRBV7-6
TGTGCCAGCAGCCAGACCCAGGGGAACACTGAAGCTTTCTTT
CASSQTQGNTEAFF
>TRBJ2-5|-|TRBD2|TRBV6-1
TGTGCCAGCAGTGAAGTCCTAGCGGGGGGGCGCGAGACCCAGTACTTC
CASSEVLAGGRETQYF
>TRBJ2-5|-|-|TRBV11-3
TGTGCCAGCAGCTTACGCCAGGGAGAGACCCAGTACTTC
CASSLRQGETQYF
>TRBJ2-1|-|TRBD2|TRBV7-3
TGTGCCAGCAGCCCCTGGACTAGCGGGGGTTCCTACAATGAGCAGTTCTTC
CASSPWTSGGSYNEQFF
>TRBJ2-2|-|TRBD2|TRBV5-4
TGTGCCAGCAGCTTGCCCACTAGCGGGGGGGGTTTCGGGGAGCTGTTTTTT
CASSLPTSGGGFGELFF
>TRBJ2-7|-|TRBD2|TRBV5-1
TGCGCCAGCACCACGTCCGGGGGGATTCCCTACGAGCAGTACTTC
CASTTSGGIPYEQYF
>TRBJ2-5|-|TRBD1|TRBV4-3
TGCGCCAGCAGCCAAGAGACAGGGGGAGAGACCCAGTACTTC
CASSQETGGETQYF
>TRBJ1-2|-|-|TRBV28
TGTGCCAGCAGATACACAGGGTTAGATGGCTACACCTTC
CASRYTGLDGYTF
>TRBJ2-1|-|TRBD2|TRBV4-3
TGCGCCAGCAGCGTGGGACTAGCGGAGTACAATGAGCAGTTCTTC
CASSVGLAEYNEQFF
>TRBJ1-1|-|TRBD1|TRBV5-6
TGTGCCAGCAGCTTAGGACCCCCAGGGGGTCTGAACACTGAAGCTTTCTTT
CASSLGPPGGLNTEAFF
>TRBJ1-2|-|-|TRBV30
TGTGCCTGGATCCTCGGGCCGCGGGGTGGCTACACCTTC
CAWILGPRGGYTF
>TRBJ2-2|-|-|TRBV7-9
TGTGCCAGCAGCCAGGACATTAACACCGGGGAGCTGTTTTTT
CASSQDINTGELFF
>TRBJ1-1|-|-|TRBV29-1
TGCAGCGTTGAAGATCGGGGTGCAGGGAGGAGGAACACTGAAGCTTTCTTT
CSVEDRGAGRRNTEAFF
>TRBJ1-2|-|TRBD1|TRBV30
TGTGCCTGGGGCAACCCTTCGACAGGGCATATTCAACCTTATGGCTACACCTTC
CAWGNPSTGHIQPYGYTF
>TRBJ2-5|-|TRBD1|TRBV5-6
TGTGCCAACAGCTTTTGGGACAGGAGGGAGACCCAGTACTTC
CANSFWDRRETQYF
>TRBJ1-3|once|-|TRBV30
TGTGCCTGGAGGACCGGGGGCTCTGGAAACACCATATATTTT
CAWRTGGSGNTIYF
>TRBJ1-2|-|TRBD1|TRBV6-1
TGTGCCAGCAACCCAGGGGGCTTTGGCTACACCTTC
CASNPGGFGYTF
>TRBJ2-1|-|-|TRBV30
TGTGCCTGGGGAGGCTTGGGGGGGCGGGACAATGAGCAGTTCTTC
CAWGGLGGRDNEQFF
>TRBJ1-2|-|-|TRBV29-1
TGCAGCGTTGAGAGGGGAGGCTATGGCTACACCTTC
CSVERGGYGYTF
>TRBJ1-5|few|-|TRBV27
TGTGCCAGCAGTTTAGGGATGCGGGGGATGAATCAGCCCCAGCATTTT
CASSLGMRGMNQPQHF
>TRBJ1-1|-|-|TRBV29-1
TGCAGCTGTTGGGCCAGGGGTGGCACTGAAGCTTTCTTT
CSCWARGGTEAFF
>TRBJ2-3|once|TRBD2|TRBV5-1
TGCGCCAGCAGCTTTCCGGGACTAGCGGGGGGGCCCGGAGATACGCAGTATTTT
CASSFPGLAGGPGDTQYF
>TRBJ2-1|-|TRBD1|TRBV6-6
TGTGCCAGCAGCAGACAGGGGATGGATGAGCAGTTCTTC
CASSRQGMDEQFF
>TRBJ2-3|-|-|TRBV5-5
TGTGCCAGCAGCTTGCCCGTACAGGGATTCACAGATACGCAGTATTTT
CASSLPVQGFTDTQYF
>TRBJ1-1|-|TRBD1|TRBV4-3
TGCGCCAGCAGCAAAGGGAACCAGGGGGCCACTGAAGCTTTCTTT
CASSKGNQGATEAFF
>TRBJ2-2|once|TRBD2|TRBV5-1
TGCGCCAGCAGAGCGACTAGCGGGAGTCGCGGGGAGCTGTTTTTT
CASRATSGSRGELFF
>TRBJ1-2|-|TRBD1|TRBV6-1
TGTGCCAGCAGGGGGACAGCTCCTGGCTACACCTTC
CASRGTAPGYTF
>TRBJ1-2|-|TRBD1|TRBV19
TGTGCCAGTAGTATCGGGCAGGGGGCTCACGGCTACACCTTC
CASSIGQGAHGYTF
>TRBJ2-3|-|-|TRBV2
TGTGCCAGCAGTGAAGCGCGCCGGGGGGATACGCAGTATTTT
CASSEARRGDTQYF
>TRBJ1-1|-|-|TRBV4-3
TGCGCCAGCAGCCAAGATGCAGGGTTCGCCCTGAACACTGAAGCTTTCTTT
CASSQDAGFALNTEAFF
>TRBJ2-5|-|TRBD2|TRBV10-3
TGTGCCATCAGTGAGTCACTAGCGGGAGTAAAAGAGACCCAGTACTTC
CAISESLAGVKETQYF
>TRBJ2-3|few|-|TRBV6-6
TGTGCCAGCAGCTCTAAGGATACGCAGTATTTT
CASSSKDTQYF
>TRBJ1-2|-|-|TRBV2
TGTGCCAGCAGTGAGGTGCGGGGTTCCTCTGGCTACACCTTC
CASSEVRGSSGYTF
>TRBJ2-7|-|-|TRBV7-9
TGTGCCAGCAGCTACGGAGGCTCCTACGAGCAGTACTTC
CASSYGGSYEQYF
>TRBJ2-1|-|TRBD2|TRBV27
TGTGCCAGCAGCCTGAGCGGGGCTCCGTGGAATGAGCAGTTCTTC
CASSLSGAPWNEQFF
>TRBJ2-1|-|TRBD2|TRBV5-1
TGCGCCAGCAGCTTGGATGGCGGGAGGGTTGGGAATGAGCAGTTCTTC
CASSLDGGRVGNEQFF
>TRBJ2-4|once|TRBD2|TRBV4-1
TGCGCCAGCAGTCCTAGCGGAGCCGATGAGGCCAAAAACATTCAGTACTTC
CASSPSGADEAKNIQYF
>TRBJ1-2|-|TRBD1|TRBV5-1
TGCGCCAGCAGTTTGACAGGGAACGGCTACACCTTC
CASSLTGNGYTF
>TRBJ1-1|-|-|TRBV19
TGTGCCAGTAGTTTCGGGGGTACGTGGGCTTTCTTT
CASSFGGTWAFF
>TRBJ1-5|-|TRBD1|TRBV4-3
TGCGCCAGCAGCCTTCATCCGGGACAGAAACCTTATAGCAATCAGCCCCAGCATTTT
CASSLHPGQKPYSNQPQHF
>TRBJ1-5|-|-|TRBV7-2
TGTGCCAGCAGCTTAGACTTCGGTCAGCCCCAGCATTTT
CASSLDFGQPQHF
>TRBJ1-2|-|-|TRBV5-1
TGCGCCAGCACTGCTACTTCAGGGTCTTACCATGGCTACACCTTC
CASTATSGSYHGYTF
>TRBJ1-5|medium-sized|-|TRBV4-2
TGTGCCAGCAGCCAAGAGGCCCCAGGGCTAGAGCAGCCCCAGCATTTT
CASSQEAPGLEQPQHF
>TRBJ2-5|-|TRBD2|TRBV10-2
TGCGCCAGCTCCCTAGCGGCCGTGGGCGAGACCCAGTACTTC
CASSLAAVGETQYF
>TRBJ2-5|-|-|TRBV6-1
TGTGCCAGCAGTGGAGCCCAGGTCACCCAGTACTTC
CASSGAQVTQYF